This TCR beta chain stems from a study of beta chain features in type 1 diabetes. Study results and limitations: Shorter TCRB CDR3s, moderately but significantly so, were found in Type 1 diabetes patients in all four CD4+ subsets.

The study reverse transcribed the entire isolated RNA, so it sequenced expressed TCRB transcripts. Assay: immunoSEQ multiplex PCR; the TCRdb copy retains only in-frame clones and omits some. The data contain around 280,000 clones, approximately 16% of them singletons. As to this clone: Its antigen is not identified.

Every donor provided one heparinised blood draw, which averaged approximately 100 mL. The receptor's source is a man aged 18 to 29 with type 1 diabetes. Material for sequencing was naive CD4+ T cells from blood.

The CDR3 nucleotides are TGTGCCAGCAGTTATCACTGGGCAGGGAAGGACGAGCAGTACTTC. Amino acid sequence: CASSYHWAGKDEQYF. The J gene is TRBJ2-7, the V gene TRBV7-2, with D possibly TRBD1 on 5 matching bases. Germline CDR1 SGHTA, CDR2 FQGNSA. V gave up 6 bases and J gave up 5 bases, with 20 bases separating them. The CDR3 has 15 residues. Filled out from reference TRBV7-2 and TRBJ2-7, the complete variable domain reads GAGVSQSPSNKVTEKGKDVELRCDPISGHTALYWYRQSLGQGLEFLIYFQGNSAPDKSGLPSDRFSAERTGGSVSTLTIQRTQQEDSAVYLCASSYHWAGKDEQYFGPGTRLTVT.